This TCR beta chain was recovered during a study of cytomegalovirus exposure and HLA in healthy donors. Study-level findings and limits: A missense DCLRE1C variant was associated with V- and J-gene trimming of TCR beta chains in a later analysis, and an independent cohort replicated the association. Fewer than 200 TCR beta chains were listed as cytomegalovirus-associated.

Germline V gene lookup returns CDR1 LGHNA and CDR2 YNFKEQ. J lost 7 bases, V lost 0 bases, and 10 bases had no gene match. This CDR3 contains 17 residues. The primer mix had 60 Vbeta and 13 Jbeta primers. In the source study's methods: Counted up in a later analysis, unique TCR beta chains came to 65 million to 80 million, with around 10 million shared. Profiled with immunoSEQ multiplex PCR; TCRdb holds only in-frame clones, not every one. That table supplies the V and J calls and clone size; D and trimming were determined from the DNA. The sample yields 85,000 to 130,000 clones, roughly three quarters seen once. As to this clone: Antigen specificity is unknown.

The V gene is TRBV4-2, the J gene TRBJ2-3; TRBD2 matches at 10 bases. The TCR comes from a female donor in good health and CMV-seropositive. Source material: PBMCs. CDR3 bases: TGTGCCAGCAGCCAAGATCCCGGGACTAGCGTAATAAATACGCAGTATTTT. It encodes CASSQDPGTSVINTQYF.